This T cell receptor (beta chain) was found in a study of patients and donors after allogeneic stem cell transplantation. TCRdb called the RT-PCR reads again in MiXCR, with one record for every CDR3 protein. The sample contains roughly 940,000 distinct CDR3 sequences, under 20% of which appear only once. The sample consisted of blood, either unsorted or a sorted T cell fraction (not recorded which). The sequence was collected from a human donor who was either an allogeneic HSCT recipient or a stem cell or donor lymphocyte infusion donor (not recorded which). It is not recorded whose cells these are; they may come from a transplant donor.

The CDR3 loop reads CASSQGGGGGYGYTF. The CDR3 DNA follows: TGCGCCAGCAGCCAAGGGGGTGGGGGCGGCTATGGCTACACCTTC. The chain is built from TRBV4-3 and TRBJ1-2; D perhaps matches TRBD1 (6 bases). This CDR3 is 15 amino acids long. Germline CDR1 reads LGHNA; CDR2 reads YSLEER. V lost 1 base, J lost 4 bases, and 13 bases lay in between.